The clone carrying this T cell receptor (beta chain) was detected a few times. Its antigen is unidentified. The TCR beta libraries were generated through quantitative 5'-RACE incorporating molecular barcodes. TCRdb independently ran MiXCR on the 5' RACE reads; one entry per CDR3 protein. The repertoire consists of around 390,000 distinct CDR3 sequences, with around 24% occurring once and the leading ten covering about 16%. The source of the sample is a study of CD8 T cells in ankylosing spondylitis. Whole-study results and caveats: Significantly higher representation of disease-linked clones was reported for matched ankylosing spondylitis synovial fluid. The study identified a TCR beta motif of under ten highly homologous variants that appeared characteristic of ankylosing spondylitis blood. In the blood and synovial fluid of reactive arthritis, some motif variants had been previously reported.

V lost 7 bases and J lost 2, with 20 bases in between. The CDR3 totals 16 residues. The chain recombines TRBV12-3 or TRBV12-4 with TRBJ1-2, with D possibly matching TRBD1 (5 bases). Sequenced material: blood, either unsorted or a sorted T cell fraction (not recorded which). The clonotype was recovered from a male donor with ankylosing spondylitis. In DNA, the CDR3 is TGTGCCAGCACCCCAGGGAGGGGCAGGGTGAACTATGGCTACACCTTC. It encodes CASTPGRGRVNYGYTF.